The 4 T cell receptor beta chains given below trace back to one sample, sequenced in a study of blood T cell repertoires in COVID-19. Sequenced by immunoSEQ multiplex PCR; TCRdb stores in-frame clones only, minus some. The sample lists about 180,000 clones; about 89% were seen once. Sequences were obtained from peripheral blood. These receptor sequences come from a man younger than 30 who had recovered from COVID-19.

This clone has only one observation. The gene calls are TRBV19 and TRBJ1-1, with a tentative D call TRBD1 (6 bases). V was clipped by 5 bases and J by 5 bases, with 18 bases between them. Germline V gene data show CDR1 as LNHDA and CDR2 as SQIVND (reference sequence). The CDR3 has 15 residues. The CDR3 loop reads CASSSEPGVRTEAFF. The CDR3 DNA follows: TGTGCCAGTAGTTCGGAACCAGGGGTTCGGACTGAAGCTTTCTTT. Based on the CDR3 plus reference TRBV19 and TRBJ1-1, the full variable domain is DGGITQSPKYLFRKEGQNVTLSCEQNLNHDAMYWYRQDPGQGLRLIYYSQIVNDFQKGDIAEGYSVSREKKESFPLTVTSAQKNPTAFYLCASSSEPGVRTEAFFGQGTRLTVV.

The CDR3 sequence is CSVSGTDSSYEQYF. As DNA, the CDR3 is TGCAGCGTTTCCGGGACGGACAGCTCCTACGAGCAGTACTTC. The chain combines TRBV29-1 with TRBJ2-7; D perhaps matches TRBD1 (6 bases). This CDR3 is built from 14 residues. Germline CDR1 is SQVTM and CDR2 is ANQGSEA. Trimming cost V 5 bases and J 0 bases, with 14 bases left between them.

The rearrangement links TRBV6-2 or TRBV6-3 to TRBJ2-3, with unresolved D. V lost 0 bases and J lost 6, with 10 bases in between. Germline CDR1 is MNHEY and CDR2 is SVGEGT. CDR3 length equals 14 residues. This chain's CDR3 is CASSYSTRSDTQYF. CDR3 coding DNA: TGTGCCAGCAGTTACTCCACTCGCTCGGATACGCAGTATTTT.

V and J are TRBV4-3 and TRBJ2-1; maybe TRBD1 (5 bases). Trimming left V 1 base short and J 5 bases short, with 9 bases between. This CDR3 has 14 amino acids. CDR1 is LGHNA and CDR2 is YSLEER in the germline V gene. CDR3 sequence (DNA): TGCGCCAGCAGCCAAGGACAGCCCAACAATGAGCAGTTCTTC. It encodes CASSQGQPNNEQFF.